This paragraph covers one T cell receptor (beta chain) sequence. What it binds is not known. This sample was taken from a study of cytomegalovirus exposure and HLA in healthy donors. The V and J ends lost 3 bases and 3 bases respectively, with 9 bases between them. The CDR3 spans 13 residues. Germline CDR1 and CDR2: SGHKS and YYEKEE (reference sequence). The study ran its PCR with 60 Vbeta and 13 Jbeta primers. Sequencing used immunoSEQ multiplex PCR; TCRdb keeps in-frame clones, though not all of them. The sample lists over 150,000 clones, around 74% occurring once. Study-level findings and limits: Based on reports, TCR beta sequences accurately predicted HLA-A and HLA-B alleles for most subjects.

The receptor comes from a man between 18 and 35 years old in good health and CMV-seronegative. This rearrangement joins TRBV5-5 to TRBJ2-5; possibly TRBD1 for D (6 bases). The material sequenced was PBMCs. The CDR3 here is CASSWRTEETQYF. The DNA of the CDR3 is TGTGCCAGCAGCTGGAGGACAGAAGAGACCCAGTACTTC.